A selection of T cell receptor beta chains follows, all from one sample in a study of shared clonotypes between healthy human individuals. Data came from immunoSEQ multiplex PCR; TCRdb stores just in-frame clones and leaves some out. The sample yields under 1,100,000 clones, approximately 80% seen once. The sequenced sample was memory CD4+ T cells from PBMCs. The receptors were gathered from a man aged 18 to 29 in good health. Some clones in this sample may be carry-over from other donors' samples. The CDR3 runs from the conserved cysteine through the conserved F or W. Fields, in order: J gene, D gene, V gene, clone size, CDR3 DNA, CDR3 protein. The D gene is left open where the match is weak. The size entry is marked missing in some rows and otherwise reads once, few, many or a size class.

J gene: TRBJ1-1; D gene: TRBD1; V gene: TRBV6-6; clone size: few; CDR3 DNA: TGTGCCAGCACCACAGGGGGCACTGAAGCTTTCTTT; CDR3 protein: CASTTGGTEAFF
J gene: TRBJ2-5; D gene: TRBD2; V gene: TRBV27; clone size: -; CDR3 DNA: TGTGCCAGCAGTCGATGGGTCCGGGAGGGAGAGACCCAGTACTTC; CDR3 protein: CASSRWVREGETQYF
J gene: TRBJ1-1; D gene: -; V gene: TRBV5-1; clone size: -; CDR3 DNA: TGCGCCAGCAGCTGGGAGCCGTTGGGGGGGACTGAAGCTTTCTTT; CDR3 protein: CASSWEPLGGTEAFF
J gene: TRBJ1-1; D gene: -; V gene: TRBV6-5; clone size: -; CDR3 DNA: TGTGCCAGCAGTTACGAAGGGACCATGAACACTGAAGCTTTCTTT; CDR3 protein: CASSYEGTMNTEAFF
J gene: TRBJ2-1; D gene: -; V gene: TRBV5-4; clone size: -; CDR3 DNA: TGTGCCAGCAGCTTGGTGGGGGCCGGGTACAATGAGCAGTTCTTC; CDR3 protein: CASSLVGAGYNEQFF
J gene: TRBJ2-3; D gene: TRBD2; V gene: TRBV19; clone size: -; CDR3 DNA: TGTGCCAGTAGTATCCTAGCGGGAGACACAGATACGCAGTATTTT; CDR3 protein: CASSILAGDTDTQYF
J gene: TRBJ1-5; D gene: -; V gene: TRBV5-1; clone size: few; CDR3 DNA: TGCGCCAGCAGCTTGGAGGGCCAAGATCAGCCCCAGCATTTT; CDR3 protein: CASSLEGQDQPQHF
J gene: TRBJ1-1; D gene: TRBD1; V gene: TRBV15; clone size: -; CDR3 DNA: TGTGCCACCAGCAGAGTCAGGGGGGAAGCTTTCTTT; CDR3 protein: CATSRVRGEAFF
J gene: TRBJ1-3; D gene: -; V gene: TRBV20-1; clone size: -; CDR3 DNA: TGCAGTGCTACCATGGGAAACACCATATATTTT; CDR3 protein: CSATMGNTIYF
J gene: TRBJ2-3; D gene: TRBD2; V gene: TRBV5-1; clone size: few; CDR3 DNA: TGCGCCAGCAGCCCCCGACCACGGGGGGTGACAGATACGCAGTATTTT; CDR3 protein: CASSPRPRGVTDTQYF
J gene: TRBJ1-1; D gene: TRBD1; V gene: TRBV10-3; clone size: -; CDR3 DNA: TGTGCCATCAGTCGGGACAGCATGAACACTGAAGCTTTCTTT; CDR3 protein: CAISRDSMNTEAFF
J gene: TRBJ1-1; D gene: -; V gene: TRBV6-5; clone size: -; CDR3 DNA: TGTGCCAGCAGTTATCGGACGGGGAGGACTGAAGCTTTCTTT; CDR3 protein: CASSYRTGRTEAFF
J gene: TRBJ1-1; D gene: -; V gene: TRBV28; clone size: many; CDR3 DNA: TGTGCCAGCACCCCCCAGACCACTGAAGCTTTCTTT; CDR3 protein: CASTPQTTEAFF
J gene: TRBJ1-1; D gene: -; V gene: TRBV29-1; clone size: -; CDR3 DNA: TGCAGCGTTGAAGTTATCGGCGGCACTGAAGCTTTCTTT; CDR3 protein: CSVEVIGGTEAFF
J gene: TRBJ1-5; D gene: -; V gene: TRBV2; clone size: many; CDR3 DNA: TGTGCCAGCAGTCGCGACCGACGGAATCAGCCCCAGCATTTT; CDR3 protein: CASSRDRRNQPQHF
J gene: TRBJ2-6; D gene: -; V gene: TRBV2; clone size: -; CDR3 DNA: TGTGCCAGCAGCCCGGGACGGCTCTCTGGGGCCAACGTCCTGACTTTC; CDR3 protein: CASSPGRLSGANVLTF
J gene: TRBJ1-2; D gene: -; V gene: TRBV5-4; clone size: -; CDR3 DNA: TGTGCCAGCAGCTTGGTTGACAATCGCTATGGCTACACCTTC; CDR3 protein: CASSLVDNRYGYTF
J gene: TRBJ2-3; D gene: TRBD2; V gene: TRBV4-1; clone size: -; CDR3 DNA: TGCGCCAGCAGCCAAGAGGGGACTAGCGGGAGGCCTAGGGTAGATACGCAGTATTTT; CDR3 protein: CASSQEGTSGRPRVDTQYF
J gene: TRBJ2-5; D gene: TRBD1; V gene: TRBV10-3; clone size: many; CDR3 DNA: TGTGCCATCAGTAAATCCGGGACAGGGACCCAAGAGACCCAGTACTTC; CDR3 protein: CAISKSGTGTQETQYF
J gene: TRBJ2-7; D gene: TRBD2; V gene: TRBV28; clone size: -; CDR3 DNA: TGTGCCAGCTTGGGGACTACCTACGAGCAGTACTTC; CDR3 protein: CASLGTTYEQYF
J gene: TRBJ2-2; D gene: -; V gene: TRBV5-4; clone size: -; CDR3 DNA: TGTGCCAGCAGCCTCCCCCGGGGCACCGGGGAGCTGTTTTTT; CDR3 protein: CASSLPRGTGELFF
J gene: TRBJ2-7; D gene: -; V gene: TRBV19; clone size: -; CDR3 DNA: TGTGCCAGTAGTGCCCAACAGGGAACCTACGAGCAGTACTTC; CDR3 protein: CASSAQQGTYEQYF
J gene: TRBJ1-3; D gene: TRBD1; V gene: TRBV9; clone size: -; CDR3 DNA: TGTGCCAGCAGCGGAGGGACAGGGGGTTTTATGCGGTCTGGAAACACCATATATTTT; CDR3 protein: CASSGGTGGFMRSGNTIYF
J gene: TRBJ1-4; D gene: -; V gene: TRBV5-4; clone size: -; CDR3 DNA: TGTGCCAGCAGCGTGACAGGTGGTAATGAAAAACTGTTTTTT; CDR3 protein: CASSVTGGNEKLFF
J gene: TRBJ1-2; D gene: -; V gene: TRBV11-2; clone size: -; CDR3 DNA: TGTGCCAGCAGCTTAGATGGGGGGCCGCATTTTAACTATGGCTACACCTTC; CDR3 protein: CASSLDGGPHFNYGYTF
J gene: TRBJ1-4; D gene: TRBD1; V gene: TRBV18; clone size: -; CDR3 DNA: TGTGCCAGCTCACCAACGCAAGGGGACAGGGTTAATGAAAAACTGTTTTTT; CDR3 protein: CASSPTQGDRVNEKLFF
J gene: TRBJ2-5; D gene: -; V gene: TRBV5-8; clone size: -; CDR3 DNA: TGTGCCAGCAGCCCCCACCGCGGGTTCTCCCCCCAGTACTTC; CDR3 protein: CASSPHRGFSPQYF
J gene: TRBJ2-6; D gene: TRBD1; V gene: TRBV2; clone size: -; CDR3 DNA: TGTGCCAGCAGTGCACGGACAGGCCCAGGGTCTGGGGCCAACGTCCCGACTTTC; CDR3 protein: CASSARTGPGSGANVPTF
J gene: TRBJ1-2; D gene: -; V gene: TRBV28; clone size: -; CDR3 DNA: TGTGCCAGCAGTTCCGTTAATTCCTATGGCTACACCTTC; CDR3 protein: CASSSVNSYGYTF
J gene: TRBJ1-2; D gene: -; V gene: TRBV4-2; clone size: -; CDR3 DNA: TGTGCCAGCAGCCAAGTAGCCGGGGGCGACTATGGCTACACCTTC; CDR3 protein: CASSQVAGGDYGYTF
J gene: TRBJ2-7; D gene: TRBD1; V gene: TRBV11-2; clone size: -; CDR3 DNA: TGTGCCAGCAGTCGTCTGACAGGGGGCCCTTATCCCTACGAGCAGTACTTC; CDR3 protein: CASSRLTGGPYPYEQYF
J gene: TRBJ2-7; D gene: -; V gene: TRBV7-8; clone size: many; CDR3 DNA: TGTGCCAGCAGCCCAAGCCGGGACTACGAGCAGTACTTC; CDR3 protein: CASSPSRDYEQYF
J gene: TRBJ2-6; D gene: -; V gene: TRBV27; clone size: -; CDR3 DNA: TGTGCCAGCAGCCCACAAACTGGGGCCAACGTCCTGACTTTC; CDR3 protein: CASSPQTGANVLTF
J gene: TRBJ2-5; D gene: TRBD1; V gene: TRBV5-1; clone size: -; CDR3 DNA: TGCGCCAGCACCGATTTTACCGTGTCAGGGGGCCGGGAGACCCAGTACTTC; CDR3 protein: CASTDFTVSGGRETQYF
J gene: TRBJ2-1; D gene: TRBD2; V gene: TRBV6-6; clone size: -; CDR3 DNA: TGTGCCAGCAGTTACGGGACTAGCGGTAATGAGCAGTTCTTC; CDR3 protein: CASSYGTSGNEQFF
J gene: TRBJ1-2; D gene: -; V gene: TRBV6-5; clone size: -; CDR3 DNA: TGTGCCAGCATGATAGACAGGAACTATGGCTACACCTTC; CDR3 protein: CASMIDRNYGYTF
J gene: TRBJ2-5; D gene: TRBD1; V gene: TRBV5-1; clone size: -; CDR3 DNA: TGCGCCAGCAGCAATACCGGGACAGGTCAAGAGACCCAGTACTTC; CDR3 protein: CASSNTGTGQETQYF